This T cell receptor (beta chain) was recovered during a study of blood T cell repertoires in COVID-19 (dated by TCRdb to about 2020). Notes on the research overall: The collaborator samples originated in the United States, Italy and Spain and spanned the acute and convalescent phases of COVID-19. The dataset comprised deeply sampled blood TCRbeta repertoires from subjects exposed to, actively infected with, or recovered from COVID-19. Samples came from the ongoing ImmuneRACE study (first 160 participants) plus 1,254 subjects from 6 global collaborators. Sample metadata almost always included a de-identified subject ID, COVID-19 status, age in years and sex. Where available, HLA class I and class II types were obtained from metadata supplied by the sample provider rather than from assay-based typing. The repertoires were made available in a free public database intended to serve as a resource for research on the immune response to SARS-CoV-2. The material from the prospective study consisted of cDNA or gDNA derived from T cells, B-cell-depleted T cells, or PBMCs. The paper as a whole reports these results and caveats: How much clinical and demographic metadata was included differed by source and by participant, and the metadata was provided uncurated.

Taken from cysteine to phenylalanine, the CDR3 has 16 residues. The sequence is cut down to CDR3 DNA, 48 bases in frame from base 1. Per the germline V gene, SNHLY is the CDR1 and FYNNEI is the CDR2. The V end gives up 8 bases and the J end 0 bases, leaving 5 bases in the junction not matched to a gene. Each collaborating institution followed its own protocols to collect whole blood in K2EDTA tubes. For TCRbeta analysis, collaborators shipped samples as frozen whole blood, isolated PBMCs, or DNA extracted from either of those sample types. The immunoSEQ Assay, a bias-controlled multiplex PCR, was used to amplify TCRbeta CDR3 regions from genomic DNA. The paper's processing steps were these. The number of nucleated cells in each sample was estimated by amplification of reference gene primers within the assay. To quantify the absolute abundance of each unique TCRbeta CDR3 rearrangement, sequence reads were collapsed and filtered. For each sample, productive Simpson clonality was calculated by taking the square root of Simpson's diversity index across productive rearrangements. TCRdb mirrors the immuneACCESS table, restricted to in-frame sequences. Some clones are absent from its copies; in checked studies, under half trace to an unresolved V gene, and the reason for the others is unknown. That table gives V, J and clone size, and the DNA gave D and trimming. This sample is represented by over 200,000 clones; 65% to 85% of them were singletons. The ten largest make up roughly 7.9% of the sample.

About this clone itself: No cognate antigen has been identified for it. Base qualities are not recorded, but no much larger clone differs from it by a single base.

The chain employs TRBV2 and TRBJ2-6; the junction holds 9 bases that match TRBD1. Sequencing was done on a sample of peripheral blood. This receptor was taken from a woman aged 80 or over with acute or convalescent COVID-19. CDR3 loop: CASLPDRGSGANVLTF. The DNA sequence is as follows: TGTGCCAGCCTCCCGGACAGGGGCTCTGGGGCCAACGTCCTGACTTTC.